This T cell receptor (beta chain) comes out of a study of shared clonotypes between healthy human individuals. Study details: Donor ages ranged 18 to 49 years: a couple of women, a few men.

The junction had 7 bases not matched to a gene; V was cut back by 8 bases and J by 5 bases. This CDR3 contains 14 residues. Germline loops: CDR1 MNHEY, CDR2 SVGAGI. Healthy and HIV-negative, the adult donors had no recent acute infections or vaccinations. Assay execution took place at the deep level. The sorted-subset replicate PCRs were given around 190 ng DNA, which is tens of thousands of T cell genomes. The repertoire was sequenced with immunoSEQ multiplex PCR; TCRdb's copy has only in-frame clones and lacks some. Of 2 million to 2.5 million clones listed, under 95% are singletons. The V and J genes are TRBV6-5 and TRBJ2-2, with TRBD2 identical over 8 bases. This clonotype was obtained from a man aged 18 to 29 in good health. Some clones in this sample may be carry-over from other donors' samples. Sequenced sample: naive CD4+ T cells from PBMCs. Subset indicated: CD45RA+ positively selected. The DNA of the CDR3 is TGTGCCAGCCCCCATCGGGGGGGTACCGGGGAGCTGTTTTTT. Translation gives CASPHRGGTGELFF.